This is a list of T cell receptor beta chains from one sample in a study of T cells in Graves' hyperthyroidism and ophthalmopathy. TCRdb re-called the multiplex PCR reads with MiXCR, one entry per CDR3 protein. Of about 600,000 distinct CDR3 sequences in the sample, roughly 15% were seen once. Sequenced material: blood. The receptors here all came from a woman aged 45-65 years with Graves' ophthalmopathy. Each CDR3 is given with its conserved first and last residue. D genes are given only for firm matches. Part of the rows lack a size; the others show once, few, many or a class for expanded clones.

V: TRBV7-9
J: TRBJ2-1
D: NA
size: NA
CDR3: CASRGVGNEQFF
DNA: TGTGCCAGCAGGGGGGTGGGCAATGAGCAGTTCTTC

V: TRBV19
J: TRBJ2-1
D: NA
size: NA
CDR3: CASSIFGFDNEQFF
DNA: TGTGCCAGTAGTATTTTTGGGTTCGACAATGAGCAGTTCTTC

V: TRBV3-1
J: TRBJ2-3
D: NA
size: many
CDR3: CASSQGRASYGTDTQYF
DNA: TGTGCCAGCAGCCAAGGTCGAGCTAGTTATGGCACAGATACGCAGTATTTT

V: TRBV27
J: TRBJ1-4
D: NA
size: NA
CDR3: CASSFNPLATNEKLFF
DNA: TGTGCCAGCAGTTTCAACCCACTTGCAACTAATGAAAAACTGTTTTTT

V: TRBV30
J: TRBJ1-1
D: NA
size: many
CDR3: CAWRKPSPREAFF
DNA: TGTGCCTGGAGAAAGCCCAGTCCGCGTGAAGCTTTCTTT

V: TRBV19
J: TRBJ1-1
D: NA
size: NA
CDR3: CASSPWGKTNTEAFF
DNA: TGTGCCAGTAGTCCTTGGGGTAAGACGAACACTGAAGCTTTCTTT

V: TRBV10-3
J: TRBJ2-7
D: NA
size: few
CDR3: CAISESTGMYEQYF
DNA: TGTGCCATCAGTGAGTCGACAGGAATGTACGAGCAGTACTTC

V: TRBV28
J: TRBJ1-6
D: TRBD1
size: few
CDR3: CASSLLGRGQNSPLHF
DNA: TGTGCCAGCAGTTTATTAGGCAGGGGGCAAAATTCACCCCTCCACTTT

V: TRBV28
J: TRBJ2-5
D: TRBD2
size: many
CDR3: CASRLAGGPQETQYF
DNA: TGTGCCAGCAGACTAGCGGGAGGGCCCCAGGAGACCCAGTACTTC

V: TRBV5-6
J: TRBJ2-7
D: TRBD2
size: NA
CDR3: CASSLGGLAGDYEQYF
DNA: TGTGCCAGCAGCTTGGGAGGACTAGCGGGAGATTACGAGCAGTACTTC

V: TRBV29-1
J: TRBJ2-3
D: NA
size: few
CDR3: CSVGRGVHTDTQYF
DNA: TGCAGCGTTGGTAGAGGGGTACACACAGATACGCAGTATTTT

V: TRBV28
J: TRBJ2-1
D: NA
size: many
CDR3: CASSLPLSTGEQFF
DNA: TGTGCCAGCAGTTTACCCCTCTCGACGGGTGAGCAGTTCTTC

V: TRBV18
J: TRBJ2-5
D: NA
size: many
CDR3: CASSPPLAETQYF
DNA: TGTGCCAGCTCACCACCATTAGCAGAGACCCAGTACTTC

V: TRBV7-6
J: TRBJ2-7
D: TRBD2
size: many
CDR3: CASSLAPGLTYEQYF
DNA: TGTGCCAGCAGCTTAGCGCCGGGACTAACCTACGAGCAGTACTTC

V: TRBV6-2/TRBV6-3
J: TRBJ2-3
D: NA
size: few
CDR3: CASSYARGRGTDTQYF
DNA: TGTGCCAGCAGTTACGCACGGGGGAGAGGGACAGATACGCAGTATTTT

V: TRBV14
J: TRBJ1-1
D: NA
size: NA
CDR3: CASSHLDPTAEAFF
DNA: TGTGCCAGCAGCCATCTGGACCCTACTGCTGAAGCTTTCTTT

V: TRBV11-2
J: TRBJ2-5
D: NA
size: many
CDR3: CASSNRETQYF
DNA: TGTGCCAGCAGCAATAGGGAGACCCAGTACTTC

V: TRBV5-6
J: TRBJ1-2
D: NA
size: NA
CDR3: CASSLDKTGFGYTF
DNA: TGTGCCAGCAGCTTGGATAAGACAGGTTTCGGCTACACCTTC

V: TRBV28
J: TRBJ1-4
D: NA
size: many
CDR3: CASSLGRKMATNEKLFF
DNA: TGTGCCAGCAGTTTAGGGCGGAAGATGGCAACTAATGAAAAACTGTTTTTT

V: TRBV7-9
J: TRBJ1-1
D: NA
size: many
CDR3: CASSERGANTEAFF
DNA: TGTGCCAGCTCCGAACGGGGGGCGAACACTGAAGCTTTCTTT

V: TRBV19
J: TRBJ1-1
D: NA
size: NA
CDR3: CASMFRRQKATEAFF
DNA: TGTGCCAGTATGTTTCGTCGGCAGAAGGCCACTGAAGCTTTCTTT

V: TRBV19
J: TRBJ2-4
D: NA
size: few
CDR3: CASSSRGQLAKNIQYF
DNA: TGTGCCAGTAGCTCTAGGGGCCAGCTAGCCAAAAACATTCAGTACTTC

V: TRBV19
J: TRBJ2-4
D: NA
size: few
CDR3: CASSLLYGKNIQYF
DNA: TGTGCCAGTAGCCTCCTGTACGGCAAAAACATTCAGTACTTC

V: TRBV5-6
J: TRBJ1-5
D: TRBD1
size: NA
CDR3: CASSFGTVWDQPQHF
DNA: TGTGCCAGCAGCTTCGGGACAGTTTGGGATCAGCCCCAGCATTTT

V: TRBV4-3
J: TRBJ2-4
D: TRBD1
size: few
CDR3: CASSQDHSGGQNIQYF
DNA: TGCGCCAGCAGCCAAGATCATTCAGGGGGTCAAAACATTCAGTACTTC

V: TRBV2
J: TRBJ1-5
D: TRBD1
size: many
CDR3: CASKGQGGQPQHF
DNA: TGTGCCAGCAAGGGACAGGGTGGTCAGCCCCAGCATTTT

V: TRBV28
J: TRBJ2-1
D: TRBD2
size: many
CDR3: CASSRTSGSWNEQFF
DNA: TGTGCCAGCAGCCGAACTAGCGGGAGTTGGAATGAGCAGTTCTTC

V: TRBV5-1
J: TRBJ1-1
D: TRBD1
size: many
CDR3: CASSQGTGNEAFF
DNA: TGCGCCAGCAGCCAAGGGACAGGAAATGAAGCTTTCTTT

V: TRBV20-1
J: TRBJ2-1
D: TRBD2
size: NA
CDR3: CSARDRSGRAYEQFF
DNA: TGCAGTGCTAGAGATCGTAGCGGGAGGGCATATGAGCAGTTCTTC

V: TRBV7-9
J: TRBJ2-3
D: TRBD2
size: NA
CDR3: CASSLVAGGPSDTQYF
DNA: TGTGCCAGCAGCCTCGTAGCGGGAGGGCCCTCAGATACGCAGTATTTT

V: TRBV28
J: TRBJ2-1
D: NA
size: many
CDR3: CASSLATSSYNEQFF
DNA: TGTGCCAGCAGTTTAGCGACCTCCTCCTACAATGAGCAGTTCTTC

V: TRBV19
J: TRBJ2-4
D: TRBD1
size: NA
CDR3: CASSRQGAENIQYF
DNA: TGTGCCAGTAGTAGACAGGGGGCCGAGAACATTCAGTACTTC

V: TRBV7-9
J: TRBJ1-4
D: NA
size: many
CDR3: CASSPPRTDYATNEKLFF
DNA: TGTGCCAGCAGCCCCCCCCGGACAGATTATGCAACTAATGAAAAACTGTTTTTT

V: TRBV28
J: TRBJ2-1
D: TRBD2
size: many
CDR3: CASSLVSGISYNEQFF
DNA: TGTGCCAGCAGTTTAGTGAGCGGGATCTCCTACAATGAGCAGTTCTTC

V: TRBV7-8
J: TRBJ1-5
D: NA
size: few
CDR3: CASRGALNQPQHF
DNA: TGTGCCAGCAGAGGGGCTCTGAATCAGCCCCAGCATTTT

V: TRBV19
J: TRBJ1-2
D: TRBD1
size: NA
CDR3: CASTDRGFYSYTF
DNA: TGTGCCAGTACGGACAGGGGGTTCTATAGCTACACCTTC

V: TRBV11-2
J: TRBJ2-7
D: TRBD1
size: many
CDR3: CASTRQGATYEQYF
DNA: TGTGCCAGCACTAGGCAGGGGGCGACCTACGAGCAGTACTTC

V: TRBV20-1
J: TRBJ1-2
D: NA
size: many
CDR3: CSARQGTNGYTF
DNA: TGCAGTGCTAGACAGGGGACCAATGGCTACACCTTC

V: TRBV28
J: TRBJ2-1
D: NA
size: many
CDR3: CASSRGSYNEQFF
DNA: TGTGCCAGTTCCCGGGGATCCTACAATGAGCAGTTCTTC

V: TRBV20-1
J: TRBJ1-5
D: NA
size: many
CDR3: CSALVGNQPQHF
DNA: TGCAGTGCTCTCGTGGGCAATCAGCCCCAGCATTTT

V: TRBV28
J: TRBJ2-3
D: NA
size: many
CDR3: CASSLKGTDTQYF
DNA: TGTGCCAGCAGTTTAAAGGGCACAGATACGCAGTATTTT

V: TRBV3-1
J: TRBJ2-1
D: NA
size: many
CDR3: CASSLKIRESEQFF
DNA: TGTGCCAGCAGCCTGAAAATTAGGGAATCTGAGCAGTTCTTC